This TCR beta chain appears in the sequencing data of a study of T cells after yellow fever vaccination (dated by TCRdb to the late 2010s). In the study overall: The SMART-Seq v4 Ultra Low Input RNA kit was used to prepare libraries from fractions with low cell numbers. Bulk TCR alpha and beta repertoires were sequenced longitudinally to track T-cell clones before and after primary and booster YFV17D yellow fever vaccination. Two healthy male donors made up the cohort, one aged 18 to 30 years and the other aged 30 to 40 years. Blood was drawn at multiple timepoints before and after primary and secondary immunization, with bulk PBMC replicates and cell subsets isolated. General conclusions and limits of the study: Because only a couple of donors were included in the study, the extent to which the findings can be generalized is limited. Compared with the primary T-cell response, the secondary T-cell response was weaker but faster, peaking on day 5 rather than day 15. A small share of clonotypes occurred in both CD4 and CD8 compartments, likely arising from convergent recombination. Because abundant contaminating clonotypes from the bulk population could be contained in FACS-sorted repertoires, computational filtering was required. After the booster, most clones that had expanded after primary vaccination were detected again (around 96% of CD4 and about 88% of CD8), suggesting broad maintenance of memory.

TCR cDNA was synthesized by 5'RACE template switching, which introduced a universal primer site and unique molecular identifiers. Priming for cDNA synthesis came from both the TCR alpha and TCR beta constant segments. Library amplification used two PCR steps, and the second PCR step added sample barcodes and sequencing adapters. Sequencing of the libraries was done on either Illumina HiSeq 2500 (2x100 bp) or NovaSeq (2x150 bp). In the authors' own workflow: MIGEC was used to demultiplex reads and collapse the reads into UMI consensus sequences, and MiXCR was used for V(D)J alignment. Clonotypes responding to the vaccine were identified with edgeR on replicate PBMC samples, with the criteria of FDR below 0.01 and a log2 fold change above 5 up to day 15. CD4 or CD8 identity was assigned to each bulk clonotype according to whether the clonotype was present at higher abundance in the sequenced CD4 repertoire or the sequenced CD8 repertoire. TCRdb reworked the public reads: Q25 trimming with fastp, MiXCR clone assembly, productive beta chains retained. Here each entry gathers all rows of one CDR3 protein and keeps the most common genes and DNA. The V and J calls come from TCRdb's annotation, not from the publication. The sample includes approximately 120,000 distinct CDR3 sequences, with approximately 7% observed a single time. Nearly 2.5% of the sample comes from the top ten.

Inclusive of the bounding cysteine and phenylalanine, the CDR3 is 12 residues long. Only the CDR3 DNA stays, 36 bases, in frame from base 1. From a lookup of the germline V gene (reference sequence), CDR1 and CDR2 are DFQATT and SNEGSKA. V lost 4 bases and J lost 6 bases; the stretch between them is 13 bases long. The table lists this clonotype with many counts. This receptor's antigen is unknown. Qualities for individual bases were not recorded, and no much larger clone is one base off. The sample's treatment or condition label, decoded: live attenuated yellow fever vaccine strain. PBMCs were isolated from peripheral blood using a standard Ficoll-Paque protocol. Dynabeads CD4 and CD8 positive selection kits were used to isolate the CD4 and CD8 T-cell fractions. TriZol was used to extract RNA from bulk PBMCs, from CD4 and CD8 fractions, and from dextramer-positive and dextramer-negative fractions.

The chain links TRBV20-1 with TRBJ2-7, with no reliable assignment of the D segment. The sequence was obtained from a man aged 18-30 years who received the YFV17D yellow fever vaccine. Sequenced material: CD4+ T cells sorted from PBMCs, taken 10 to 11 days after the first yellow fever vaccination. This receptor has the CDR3 CSAMTGPLEQYF. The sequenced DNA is TGCAGTGCTATGACCGGGCCCCTCGAGCAGTACTTC.